Below are 32 T cell receptor beta chains sequenced from a single sample in a study of cytomegalovirus exposure and HLA in healthy donors. The PCR made use of 60 Vbeta and 13 Jbeta primers. Assay: immunoSEQ multiplex PCR; the TCRdb copy retains only in-frame clones and omits some. The data contain roughly 150,000 clones, around four fifths of them singletons. Sequenced material: PBMCs. These receptors came from a man under 40 in good health and CMV-seronegative.

The sample holds one count of this clone. Other DNA sequences in the sample encode the same CDR3. This chain links TRBV6-5 with TRBJ1-6; TRBD1 might be the D (5 bases). CDR3 size: 15 residues. Trimming shortened V by 0 bases and J by 5 bases, and 8 bases separated the two germline ends. Germline V gene lookup returns CDR1 MNHEY and CDR2 SVGAGI. The CDR3 loop is CASSYSRGNNSPLHF. CDR3 DNA: TGTGCCAGCAGTTACTCGCGGGGGAATAATTCACCCCTCCACTTT.

The rearrangement uses TRBV19 and TRBJ1-1; D is ambiguous. CDR1 is LNHDA and CDR2 is SQIVND in the germline V gene (reference sequence). The CDR3 is 12 residues long. Trimming left V 1 base short and J 11 bases short, with 11 bases between. The CDR3 loop is CASSIGTQRAFF. CDR3 sequence (DNA): TGTGCCAGTAGTATAGGGACCCAGCGGGCTTTCTTT.

The chain uses TRBV4-3 and TRBJ2-1; weak D call: TRBD2 (5 bases). The V end lost 1 base, the J end lost 9 bases, and 10 bases lay between the germline ends. The V gene's germline CDR1 is LGHNA and CDR2 YSLEER. CDR3 length: 13 residues. Here the CDR3 DNA reads TGCGCCAGCAGCCAAGGGGAGTTGGCTGAGCAGTTCTTC. Protein: CASSQGELAEQFF.

The CDR3 DNA reads TGCAGCGTCCGGGGGGGGCCCGAGACCCAGTACTTC. Translation gives CSVRGGPETQYF. The chain has TRBV29-1 and TRBJ2-5; 8 nucleotides agree with TRBD2. From germline, CDR1 is SQVTM and CDR2 ANQGSEA. Trimming cost V 6 bases and J 5 bases; bases outside gene matches: 5. This CDR3 is built from 12 residues.

The V gene is TRBV28, the J gene TRBJ2-4; possibly TRBD2 for D (6 bases). V was trimmed by 7 bases and J by 9 bases, leaving 19 bases between them. This CDR3 spans 14 amino acids. The germline V gene encodes CDR1 MDHEN and CDR2 SYDVKM. The CDR3 sequence: CASTSPGLGGIQYF. The DNA of the CDR3 is TGTGCCAGCACCTCCCCGGGTTTGGGGGGCATTCAGTACTTC.

This clone was observed a few times. The chain joins TRBV18 to TRBJ2-5, with D tentatively TRBD2 (5 bases). Germline V gene data show CDR1 as KGHSH and CDR2 as LQKENI. The V gene lost 3 bases and the J gene lost 3 bases, with 23 bases spanning the gap. This CDR3 is built from 18 residues. For the CDR3, the DNA is TGTGCCAGCTCACCGTCTTCGCTAGCACAAGGAACAAAAGAGACCCAGTACTTC. The encoded protein is CASSPSSLAQGTKETQYF.

This clone occurred a few times. The rearrangement links TRBV15 to TRBJ1-5, with D uncertain. The germline gives CDR1 LNHNV, CDR2 YYDKDF (reference sequence). The V end was cut by 0 bases, the J end by 0 bases, with 9 bases between. The CDR3 extends over 16 amino acids. The CDR3 reads CATSRDYRDSNQPQHF. The DNA for the CDR3 is TGTGCCACCAGCAGAGATTATCGGGATAGCAATCAGCCCCAGCATTTT.

The chain combines TRBV13 with TRBJ1-4; 9 nucleotides match TRBD1. In germline, CDR1 is PRHDT, CDR2 FYEKMQ (reference sequence). The junction had 8 bases not matched to a gene; V was cut back by 4 bases and J by 8 bases. There are 15 residues in the CDR3. The CDR3 coding sequence is TGTGCCAGCAGCTCCCGGACAGGGGCGGAAGAAAAACTGTTTTTT. This encodes CASSSRTGAEEKLFF.

In its sample, this clone was seen once. The chain links TRBV6-5 to TRBJ1-5, with 9 bases identical to TRBD1. Per germline, CDR1 MNHEY and CDR2 SVGAGI. The CDR3 is 14 amino acids. Trimming took 6 bases from V and 4 from J; bases not matched to a gene: 4. The CDR3 DNA is TGTGCCAGCAGACGGGACAGGGAGAATCAGCCCCAGCATTTT. Its translation: CASRRDRENQPQHF.

The chain's CDR3 is CASSAELIASDTQYF. The CDR3 DNA follows: TGTGCCAGCAGCGCAGAACTGATAGCATCGGATACGCAGTATTTT. V and J are TRBV7-2 and TRBJ2-3; no firm D call. Trimming removed 5 bases at V and 6 bases at J, with 18 bases between. This CDR3 comprises 15 residues. The germline V gene has CDR1 SGHTA and CDR2 FQGNSA.

A few counts support this clone. This rearrangement joins TRBV7-2 to TRBJ2-3; 7 nucleotides align to TRBD1. The CDR3 runs to 14 residues. V was pared by 5 bases and J by 1 base, with 3 bases of the junction left unmatched. The germline V gene encodes CDR1 SGHTA and CDR2 FQGNSA. The CDR3 protein is CASSPDRRTDTQYF. For the CDR3, the DNA is TGTGCCAGCAGCCCGGACAGGCGCACAGATACGCAGTATTTT.

The V gene is TRBV9, the J gene TRBJ1-3; TRBD1 might be the D (5 bases). The V gene lost 4 bases and the J gene lost 4 bases, with 18 bases spanning the gap. Germline V gene data show CDR1 as SGDLS and CDR2 as YYNGEE. The CDR3 totals 16 residues. Here the CDR3 DNA reads TGTGCCAGCAGCTCTAGGGGTGGTATTGGGGGAAACACCATATATTTT. Protein product: CASSSRGGIGGNTIYF. The full variable domain, in which reference TRBV9 and TRBJ1-3 provide the parts outside the CDR3, is DSGVTQTPKHLITATGQRVTLRCSPRSGDLSVYWYQQSLDQGLQFLIQYYNGEERAKGNILERFSAQQFPDLHSELNLSSLELGDSALYFCASSSRGGIGGNTIYFGEGSWLTVV.

The rearrangement links TRBV19 to TRBJ2-2; 13 nucleotides agree with TRBD2. The junction had 1 base not matched to a gene; V was cut back by 5 bases and J by 4 bases. Germline lookup yields CDR1 LNHDA and CDR2 SQIVND (reference sequence). This CDR3 contains 15 residues. In nucleotides, the CDR3 is TGTGCCAGTAGTGGACTAGCGGGAGTCACCGGGGAGCTGTTTTTT. Translation: CASSGLAGVTGELFF.

This chain joins TRBV18 and TRBJ1-5, with TRBD1 identical over 8 bases. Germline trimming cut 3 bases from V and 7 bases from J; bases unmatched to any gene: 5. CDR3 length equals 14 residues. Germline CDR1 reads KGHSH; CDR2 reads LQKENI. In DNA form, the CDR3 reads TGTGCCAGCTCACCTGAGACAGGGGCCCAGCCCCAGCATTTT. This encodes CASSPETGAQPQHF.

Worth noting for this clone: Additional DNA sequences in this sample encode the identical CDR3. The rearrangement joins TRBV6-5 to TRBJ2-7; 7 nucleotides agree with TRBD1. The CDR3 runs to 15 residues. V dropped 0 bases and J dropped 2; count of bases not matched to a gene: 4. CDR1 MNHEY and CDR2 SVGAGI come from the germline V gene. The CDR3 sequence: CASSYSRTGPYEQYF. CDR3 nucleotides: TGTGCCAGCAGTTACTCCAGGACAGGCCCCTACGAGCAGTACTTC.

The chain carries TRBV7-8 and TRBJ2-7; 9 bases map to TRBD1. The germline CDR1 and CDR2 sequences are SGHVS and FQNEAQ. Trimming cost V 4 bases and J 3 bases; bases outside gene matches: 4. The CDR3 spans 14 residues. The CDR3 coding sequence is TGTGCCAGCAGCTCCCCGACAGGGGGCTACGAGCAGTACTTC. Residues: CASSSPTGGYEQYF.

The rearrangement joins TRBV13 to TRBJ1-1, with a tentative D call TRBD1 (5 bases). V was shortened by 5 bases and J by 1 base, with 14 bases between the two germline ends. CDR3 length: 15 amino acids. Germline values: CDR1 PRHDT, CDR2 FYEKMQ (reference sequence). In DNA form, the CDR3 reads TGTGCCAGCAGCCGGATGACAGAAAAGAACACTGAAGCTTTCTTT. It is translated as CASSRMTEKNTEAFF.

This chain links TRBV19 with TRBJ2-7, with D perhaps TRBD2 (5 bases). This CDR3 comprises 14 residues. Between the trimmed V and J ends, which lost 6 bases and 1 base, there was a span of 13 bases. Germline V gives CDR1 LNHDA, CDR2 SQIVND (reference sequence). CDR3 in DNA: TGTGCCAGTAGAAAAGGACTCGGGTCCTACGAGCAGTACTTC. This gives the protein CASRKGLGSYEQYF.

This rearrangement joins TRBV5-1 to TRBJ2-5, with 11 bases matching TRBD2. The trim removed 4 bases at V and 3 bases at J, leaving 11 bases unmatched. Germline-derived CDR1 and CDR2 are SGHRS and YFSETQ. CDR3 length: 17 residues. The CDR3, as DNA: TGCGCCAGCAGCGTTCCGACCACTAGCGGGGGAGAAGAGACCCAGTACTTC. Amino acid sequence: CASSVPTTSGGEETQYF.

J is TRBJ2-3 and V is TRBV10-3; perhaps TRBD2 as D (6 bases). Germline V lookup: CDR1 ENHRY, CDR2 SYGVKD. Trimming left V 10 bases short and J 2 bases short, with 25 bases between. The CDR3 covers 17 residues. CDR3 sequence: CATAPQRLAELTDTQYF. The CDR3 DNA sequence: TGTGCCACCGCCCCACAACGCTTAGCGGAGCTCACAGATACGCAGTATTTT.

The chain employs TRBV5-6 and TRBJ1-1; unclear D gene. Deletions cut 4 bases from V and 2 bases from J, with 3 bases between. Looked up from germline, CDR1 is SGHDT and CDR2 is YYEEEE. CDR3 length: 11 amino acids. CDR3 loop: CASSLNTEAFF. In DNA form, the CDR3 reads TGTGCCAGCAGCCTTAACACTGAAGCTTTCTTT. Drawing the rest from reference TRBV5-6 and TRBJ1-1, the complete variable domain is DAGVTQSPTHLIKTRGQQVTLRCSPKSGHDTVSWYQQALGQGPQFIFQYYEEEERQRGNFPDRFSGHQFPNYSSELNVNALLLGDSALYLCASSLNTEAFFGQGTRLTVV.

The chain carries TRBV6-5 and TRBJ2-1, with 9 bases lining up with TRBD2. Trimming at V came to 2 bases and at J to 7 bases, leaving 9 bases not matched to a gene. Germline CDR1 and CDR2: MNHEY and SVGAGI. This CDR3 contains 16 residues. The CDR3 is CASSYGRGGKKNEQFF. The CDR3 coding sequence is TGTGCCAGCAGTTACGGGCGGGGGGGCAAAAAAAATGAGCAGTTCTTC.

The sample holds a few counts of this clone. V usage is TRBV19 and J usage is TRBJ2-1; 8 nucleotides match TRBD2. CDR3 size: 14 residues. J lost 2 bases, V lost 6 bases, and 3 bases had no gene match. Germline lookup yields CDR1 LNHDA and CDR2 SQIVND (reference sequence). The CDR3: CASRREAPYNEQFF. Written as DNA, the CDR3 is TGTGCCAGTAGGCGGGAGGCCCCCTACAATGAGCAGTTCTTC.

The chain joins TRBV15 to TRBJ2-7; TRBD2 matches at 9 bases. After removal of 5 bases from V and 2 bases from J, the junction contained 7 bases not matched to a gene. The CDR3 sequence is 15 residues long. The germline V gene encodes CDR1 LNHNV and CDR2 YYDKDF (reference sequence). CDR3: CATSATGTSTYEQYF. CDR3 in DNA: TGTGCCACCAGCGCAACCGGGACTAGCACCTACGAGCAGTACTTC. The variable domain in full, completed from reference TRBV15 and TRBJ2-7, reads DAMVIQNPRYQVTQFGKPVTLSCSQTLNHNVMYWYQQKSSQAPKLLFHYYDKDFNNEADTPDNFQSRRPNTSFCFLDIRSPGLGDTAMYLCATSATGTSTYEQYFGPGTRLTVT.

The chain uses TRBV28 and TRBJ2-2; D may be TRBD2 (6 bases). Trimming shortened V by 2 bases and J by 3 bases, and 13 bases separated the two germline ends. The CDR3 consists of 16 residues. Germline V lookup: CDR1 MDHEN, CDR2 SYDVKM. Here the CDR3 reads CASSLGLGGDTGELFF. The CDR3 bases are TGTGCCAGCAGTTTAGGGCTGGGGGGTGACACCGGGGAGCTGTTTTTT. Together with reference TRBV28 and TRBJ2-2, the CDR3 gives the full variable domain: DVKVTQSSRYLVKRTGEKVFLECVQDMDHENMFWYRQDPGLGLRLIYFSYDVKMKEKGDIPEGYSVSREKKERFSLILESASTNQTSMYLCASSLGLGGDTGELFFGEGSRLTVL.

CDR3 in DNA: TGCGCCAGCAGCAAAGGTACTAGCGGGAGCACAGATACGCAGTATTTT. Protein sequence: CASSKGTSGSTDTQYF. The J gene is TRBJ2-3, the V gene TRBV4-1, with TRBD2 matching 9 bases. Germline assignment: CDR1 MGHRA and CDR2 YSYEKL. J was trimmed by 0 bases and V by 5 bases; bases with no gene match: 6. CDR3 length equals 16 residues.

A word on this clone: A read error may account for a junction end that differs from germline. The V and J genes are TRBV7-7 and TRBJ2-1; D remains unclear. Germline V gene lookup returns CDR1 SSHAT and CDR2 FNYEAQ (reference sequence). The CDR3 has 13 residues. The CDR3 sequence: CASSPGIRNEQFF. The CDR3 DNA reads TGTGCTAGCAGCCCAGGCATTCGCAATGAGCAGTTCTTC.

This chain joins TRBV28 and TRBJ2-5, with TRBD2 matching 7 bases. TRBJ2-7 matches the DNA end more closely, so the J call is doubtful. The CDR3 loop spans 14 amino acids. Germline V gene lookup returns CDR1 MDHEN and CDR2 SYDVKM. The CDR3 nucleotides are TGTGCCAGCAGAAATGCGGGAGTGGGCTACGAGCAGTACTTC. Translated: CASRNAGVGYEQYF.

This clone occurred once. The chain has TRBV7-2 and TRBJ2-3; 8 positions agree with TRBD2. Per the germline V gene, CDR1 is SGHTA and CDR2 is FQGNSA. V shed 6 bases, J shed 2 bases, and the junction held 10 bases outside the gene matches. This CDR3 is 16 amino acids long. CDR3 region: CASRSTGTRITDTQYF. The CDR3 nucleotides are TGTGCCAGCAGATCAACCGGGACTAGAATCACAGATACGCAGTATTTT.

This clone was detected only a few times. The chain recombines TRBV5-6 with TRBJ2-7; perhaps TRBD2 as D (6 bases). V lost 0 bases, J lost 9 bases, and 25 bases lay in between. This CDR3 region has 17 residues. Germline V lookup: CDR1 SGHDT, CDR2 YYEEEE. For the CDR3, the DNA is TGTGCCAGCAGCTTGGCCCGGGCTAGCGCCGACCCATGGGGGCAGTACTTC. This translates into CASSLARASADPWGQYF.

The rearrangement joins TRBV30 to TRBJ2-3; 8 nucleotides agree with TRBD1. This CDR3 is built from 15 residues. V gave up 4 bases and J gave up 0 bases; unmatched junction bases: 6. The V gene's germline CDR1 is GTSNPN and CDR2 SVGIG (reference sequence). The CDR3 is CAWTGDRSSTDTQYF. The CDR3 DNA is TGTGCCTGGACCGGGGACAGGAGTAGCACAGATACGCAGTATTTT.

CDR3 in amino acids: CASSYRSGQFNGYTF. DNA for the CDR3: TGTGCCAGCAGTTACAGGTCGGGACAGTTTAATGGCTACACCTTC. The rearrangement links TRBV6-6 to TRBJ1-2; 7 bases are shared with TRBD1. After removal of 2 bases from V and 6 bases from J, the junction contained 9 bases not matched to a gene. Germline CDR1 reads MNHNY; CDR2 reads SVGAGI (reference sequence). The CDR3 length is 15 residues.